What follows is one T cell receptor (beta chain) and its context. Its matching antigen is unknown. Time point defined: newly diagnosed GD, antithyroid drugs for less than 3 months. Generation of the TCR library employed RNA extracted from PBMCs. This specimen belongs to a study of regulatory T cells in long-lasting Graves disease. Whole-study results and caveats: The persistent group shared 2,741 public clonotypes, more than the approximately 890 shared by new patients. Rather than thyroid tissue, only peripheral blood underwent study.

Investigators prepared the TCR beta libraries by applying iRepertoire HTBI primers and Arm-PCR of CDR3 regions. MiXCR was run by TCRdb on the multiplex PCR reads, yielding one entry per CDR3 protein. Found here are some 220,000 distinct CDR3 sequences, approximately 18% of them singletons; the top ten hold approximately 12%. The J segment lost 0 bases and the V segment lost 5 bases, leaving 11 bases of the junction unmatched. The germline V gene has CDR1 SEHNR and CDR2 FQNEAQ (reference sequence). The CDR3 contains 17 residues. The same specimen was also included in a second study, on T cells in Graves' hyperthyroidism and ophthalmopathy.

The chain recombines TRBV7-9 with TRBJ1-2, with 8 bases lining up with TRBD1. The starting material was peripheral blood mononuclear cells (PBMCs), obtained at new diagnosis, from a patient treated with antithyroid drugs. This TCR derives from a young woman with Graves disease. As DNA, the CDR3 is TGTGCCAGCAGCCCACCGGGGCAGGGGGCCCCTAACTATGGCTACACCTTC. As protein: CASSPPGQGAPNYGYTF.